This paragraph reports one T cell receptor (beta chain). The missing CDR3 end, 3 residues past where the read stops, is filled in from the germline J gene. All donors had a single incident cervical HPV16 infection, not prevalent. The data are from a study of T cells in women clearing cervical HPV infection. Whole-study context: Controls' single incident HPV16 infection cleared within 12 months without precancer.

Data came from immunoSEQ multiplex PCR; TCRdb stores just in-frame clones and leaves some out. The table gives 30,000 to 45,000 clones; the top ten clones make up 6.5% to 9% of it. CDR1 SGDLS and CDR2 YYNGEE come from the germline V gene. V gave up 0 bases and J gave up 1 base, with 12 bases separating them. The CDR3 sequence is 16 residues long. V usage is TRBV9 and J usage is TRBJ2-3, with a weak D call TRBD1 (5 bases). The material sequenced was blood buffy coat. The clonotype originates from a woman between 18 and 69 years old with a cervical HPV16 infection that either progressed to CIN3+ or cleared (not recorded which). CDR3 DNA (partial): TGTGCCAGCAGCGTAGTTGGGGCCCGGGGCACAGATACG. It translates to CASSVVGARGTDT. From start to end, the CDR3 is CASSVVGARGTDTQYF.